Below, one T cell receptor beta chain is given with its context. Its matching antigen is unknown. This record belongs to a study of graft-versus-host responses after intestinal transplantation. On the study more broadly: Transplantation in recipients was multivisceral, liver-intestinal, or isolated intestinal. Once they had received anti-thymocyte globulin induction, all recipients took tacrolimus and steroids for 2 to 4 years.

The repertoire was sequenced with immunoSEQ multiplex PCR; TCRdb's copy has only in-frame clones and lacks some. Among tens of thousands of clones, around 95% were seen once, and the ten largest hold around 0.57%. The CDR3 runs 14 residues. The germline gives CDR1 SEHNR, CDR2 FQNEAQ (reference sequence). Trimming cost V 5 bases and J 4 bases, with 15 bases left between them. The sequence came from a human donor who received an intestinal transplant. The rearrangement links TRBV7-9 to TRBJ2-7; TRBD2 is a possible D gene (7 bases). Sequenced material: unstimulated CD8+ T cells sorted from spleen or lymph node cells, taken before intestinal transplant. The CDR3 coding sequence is TGTGCCAGCAGCACAGTACGGGGGGCGTACGAGCAGTACTTC. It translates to CASSTVRGAYEQYF.